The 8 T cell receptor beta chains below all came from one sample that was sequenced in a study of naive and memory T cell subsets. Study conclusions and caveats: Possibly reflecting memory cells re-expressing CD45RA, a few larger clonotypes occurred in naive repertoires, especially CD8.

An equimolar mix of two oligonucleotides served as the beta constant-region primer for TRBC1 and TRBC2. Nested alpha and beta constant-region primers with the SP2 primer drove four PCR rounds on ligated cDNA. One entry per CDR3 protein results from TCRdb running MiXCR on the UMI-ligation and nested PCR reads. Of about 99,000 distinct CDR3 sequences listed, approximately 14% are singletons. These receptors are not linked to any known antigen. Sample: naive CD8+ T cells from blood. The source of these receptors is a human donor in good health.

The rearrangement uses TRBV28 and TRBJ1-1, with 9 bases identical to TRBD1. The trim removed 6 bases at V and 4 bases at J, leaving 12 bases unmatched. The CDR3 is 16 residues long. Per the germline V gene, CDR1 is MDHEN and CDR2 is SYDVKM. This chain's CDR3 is CASSSGQGIGFTEAFF. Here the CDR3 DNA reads TGTGCCAGCAGCTCGGGACAGGGCATAGGGTTCACTGAAGCTTTCTTT.

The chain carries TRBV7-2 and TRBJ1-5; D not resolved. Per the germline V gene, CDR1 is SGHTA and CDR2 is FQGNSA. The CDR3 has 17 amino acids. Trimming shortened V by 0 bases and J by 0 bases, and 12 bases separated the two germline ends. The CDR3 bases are TGTGCCAGCAGCTTAGCGTCAGGAGTTTATAGCAATCAGCCCCAGCATTTT. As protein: CASSLASGVYSNQPQHF.

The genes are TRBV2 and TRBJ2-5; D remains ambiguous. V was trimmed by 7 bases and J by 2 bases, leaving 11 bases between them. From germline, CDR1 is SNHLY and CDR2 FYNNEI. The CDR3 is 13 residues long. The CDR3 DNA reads TGTGCCAGCACCTCGACACGACAAGAGACCCAGTACTTC. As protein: CASTSTRQETQYF.

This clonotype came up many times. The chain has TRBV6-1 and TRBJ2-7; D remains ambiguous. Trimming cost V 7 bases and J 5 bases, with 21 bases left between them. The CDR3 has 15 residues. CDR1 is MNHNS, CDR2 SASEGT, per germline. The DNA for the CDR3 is TGTGCCAGCACCCGAAGGGCAGGATCAGCAGACGAGCAGTACTTC. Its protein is CASTRRAGSADEQYF.

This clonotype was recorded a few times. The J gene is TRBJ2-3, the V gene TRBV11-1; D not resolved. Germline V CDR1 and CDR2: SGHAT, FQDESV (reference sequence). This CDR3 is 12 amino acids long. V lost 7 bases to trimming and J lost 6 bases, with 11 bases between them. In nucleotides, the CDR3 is TGTGCCAGCACCATCCAGCCGGATACGCAGTATTTT. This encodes CASTIQPDTQYF.

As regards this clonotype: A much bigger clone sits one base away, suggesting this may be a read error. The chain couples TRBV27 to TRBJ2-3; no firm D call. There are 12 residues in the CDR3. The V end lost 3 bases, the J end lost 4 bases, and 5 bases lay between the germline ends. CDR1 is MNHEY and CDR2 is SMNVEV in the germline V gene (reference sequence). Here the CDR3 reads CASSFGADTQYF. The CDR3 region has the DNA TGTGCCAGCAGTTTTGGCGCAGATACGCAGTATTTT.

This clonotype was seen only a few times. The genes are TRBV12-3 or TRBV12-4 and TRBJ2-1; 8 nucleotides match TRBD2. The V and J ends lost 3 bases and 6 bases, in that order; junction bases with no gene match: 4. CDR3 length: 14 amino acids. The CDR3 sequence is CASSLYRGGNEQFF. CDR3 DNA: TGTGCCAGCAGTTTGTACCGGGGGGGCAATGAGCAGTTCTTC.

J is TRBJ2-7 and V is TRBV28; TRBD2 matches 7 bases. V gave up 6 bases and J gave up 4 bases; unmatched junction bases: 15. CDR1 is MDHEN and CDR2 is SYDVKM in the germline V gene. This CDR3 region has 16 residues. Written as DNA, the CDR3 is TGTGCCAGCAGCCAACCCACCGGGACTAAATCATACGAGCAGTACTTC. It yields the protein CASSQPTGTKSYEQYF.